These T cell receptor beta chains were read from a single sample in a study of T-cell reconstitution after alpha-beta-depleted transplantation in children. One entry per CDR3 protein results from TCRdb running MiXCR on the PCR reads. Of a few hundred thousand distinct CDR3 sequences in the sample, more than 20% were seen once. Material: PBMCs, mostly from graft donor cells, obtained 180 days after TCRalphabeta/CD19-depleted stem cell transplant. Source of these receptors: a male patient younger than 18 who had a stem cell transplant for acute lymphoblastic leukemia, so the T cells may come from the graft donor. Each CDR3 is given with its conserved first and last residue. A D gene is named only where the DNA matches it firmly. Clone size appears in some rows only: once, few, many, or a class for an expanded clone.

j_call d_call v_call clone_size cdr3_nt cdr3_aa
TRBJ1-3 NA TRBV7-9 NA TGTGCCAGCAGCTTAGTGGAAGGGGCCTCTGGAAACACCATATATTTT CASSLVEGASGNTIYF
TRBJ2-7 TRBD2 TRBV5-1 NA TGCGCCAGCAGCTTGGTAGTGGGGGGGAGCTCCTACGAGCAGTACTTC CASSLVVGGSSYEQYF
TRBJ1-2 TRBD1 TRBV4-2 NA TGTGCCAGCAGCCAACCCTCTTGGGACAGGTGGAACTATGGCTACACCTTC CASSQPSWDRWNYGYTF
TRBJ2-1 NA TRBV3-1 once TGTGCCAGCAGCCCATACCAAATAAGCTCCTACAATGAGCAGTTCTTC CASSPYQISSYNEQFF
TRBJ1-1 NA TRBV6-5 NA TGTGCCAGCAGTTCCACAGTGAACACTGAAGCTTTCTTT CASSSTVNTEAFF
TRBJ1-1 NA TRBV13 NA TGTGCCAGCATCGGGGGGGATATTGAAGCTTTCTTT CASIGGDIEAFF
TRBJ2-6 TRBD2 TRBV25-1 few TGTGCCAGCAGTGAGGGAGGGGCTGGGGCCAACGTCCTGACTTTC CASSEGGAGANVLTF
TRBJ2-1 TRBD2 TRBV20-1 NA TGCAGTGCTAGAGCGGGAGGGTACAATGAGCAGTTCTTC CSARAGGYNEQFF
TRBJ2-1 NA TRBV5-1 NA TGCGCCAGCGGAGCCAGACGGGGGCACAATGAGCAGTTCTTC CASGARRGHNEQFF
TRBJ2-1 TRBD2 TRBV9 few TGTGCCAGCAGCTTTTCACCCGGGACTAGCTACAATGAGCAGTTCTTC CASSFSPGTSYNEQFF
TRBJ2-2 NA TRBV11-3 NA TGTGCCAGCAGCCCCCCCTGGGAGCTGTTTTTT CASSPPWELFF
TRBJ1-6 TRBD1 TRBV10-3 NA TGTGCCATCAGGGGACAGGGGGATTCACCCCTCCACTTT CAIRGQGDSPLHF
TRBJ2-3 TRBD2 TRBV4-2 NA TGTGCCAGCAGCCGACTAGCGGGTAGGAGAGATACGCAGTATTTT CASSRLAGRRDTQYF
TRBJ2-2 NA TRBV11-2 NA TGTGCCAGCAGCTCTACATGGCTTTTGAACACCGGGGAGCTGTTTTTT CASSSTWLLNTGELFF
TRBJ2-6 TRBD2 TRBV24-1 few TGTGCCACCAATGGCGGGAGGGCCTCTGGGGCCAACGTCCTGACTTTC CATNGGRASGANVLTF
TRBJ1-3 NA TRBV10-3 NA TGTGCCATCAGCGAGCAGGGGATCCTAATCTCTGGAAACACCATATATTTT CAISEQGILISGNTIYF
TRBJ1-1 TRBD1 TRBV20-1 few TGCAGTGCTAGACCTACGGGACAGAGGAACACTGAAGCTTTCTTT CSARPTGQRNTEAFF
TRBJ1-2 NA TRBV7-8 few TGTGCCAGCAGCTTAGCCCTCAGGAACTATGGCTACACCTTC CASSLALRNYGYTF
TRBJ2-5 NA TRBV16 many TGTGCCAGCAGCCAATCGAAAGAGACCCAGTACTTC CASSQSKETQYF
TRBJ1-5 NA TRBV12-3/TRBV12-4 few TGTGCCAGCAGCCCCCAGGAGGGTGTCCTCTATAGCAATCAGCCCCAGCATTTT CASSPQEGVLYSNQPQHF
TRBJ1-2 NA TRBV2 NA TGTGCCAGCACCGAAGGGGGGAACTATGGCTACACCTTC CASTEGGNYGYTF
TRBJ2-7 TRBD1 TRBV5-1 many TGCGCCAGCAGCCTGACGGGACAGTCATACGAGCAGTACTTC CASSLTGQSYEQYF